The 27 T cell receptor beta chains listed next were all sequenced from one sample in a study of shared clonotypes between healthy human individuals (dated by TCRdb to 2020 to 2021). The library relied on the immunoSEQ multiplex PCR assay. Entries here come from immuneACCESS through TCRdb and include only in-frame sequences with V and J called. Some clones fail to appear in such tables; in the studies checked, an unresolved V gene covers under half of the shortfall, and the cause of the remainder is unknown. The sample table holds about 2 million clones, of which roughly 94% were seen once. Jointly, the top ten make up roughly 0.13% of the sample. The specimen was naive CD4+ T cells sorted from blood. The cell subset or site tag for this specimen amounts to: CD45RA+ positively selected. The receptor source for this set is a man between 18 and 29 years old in good health.

This chain links TRBV11-2 with TRBJ1-5, with D hard to call. The V end lost 0 bases, the J end lost 7 bases, and 13 bases lay between the germline ends. The CDR3 consists of 15 residues. Germline V gives CDR1 SGHAT, CDR2 FQNNGV. Here the CDR3 DNA reads TGTGCCAGCAGCTTAGATCACTCCGGGCGACAGCCCCAGCATTTT. Its translation is CASSLDHSGRQPQHF.

The CDR3 region has the DNA TGTGCCTGGAGTGGGACAGGGAGGTATGGCTACACCTTC. Amino acid sequence: CAWSGTGRYGYTF. J is TRBJ1-2 and V is TRBV30; TRBD1 aligns across 8 bases. V lost 1 base, J lost 5 bases, and 3 bases stayed unmatched. CDR1 and CDR2 from the germline V gene are GTSNPN and SVGIG (reference sequence). The CDR3 is 13 residues long. Filled out from reference TRBV30 and TRBJ1-2, the complete variable domain reads SQTIHQWPATLVQPVGSPLSLECTVEGTSNPNLYWYRQAAGRGLQLLFYSVGIGQISSEVPQNLSASRPQDRQFILSSKKLLLSDSGFYLCAWSGTGRYGYTFGSGTRLTVV.

This clone was seen once. The identical CDR3 is also encoded by other nucleotide sequences in the sample. V usage is TRBV18 and J usage is TRBJ1-6; unclear D gene. V lost 1 base to trimming and J lost 5 bases, with 6 bases between them. The CDR3 contains 14 residues. Germline lookup yields CDR1 KGHSH and CDR2 LQKENI. Written as DNA, the CDR3 is TGTGCCAGCTCACCACAGGGTAATAATTCACCCCTCCACTTT. It encodes CASSPQGNNSPLHF.

This sequence joins TRBV10-3 and TRBJ2-4, with 8 positions matching TRBD2. CDR3 length: 14 amino acids. The germline CDR1 and CDR2 sequences are ENHRY and SYGVKD. Losses at the gene ends were 2 bases for V and 8 bases for J; bases not matched to a gene: 5. CDR3: CAISELAGADIQYF. As DNA, the CDR3 is TGTGCCATCAGTGAGCTAGCGGGCGCAGACATTCAGTACTTC.

The chain uses TRBV15 and TRBJ2-5; 8 nucleotides match TRBD1. The V gene end was trimmed by 5 bases and the J gene end by 5 bases; junction bases not matched to a gene: 7. Germline V gene data show CDR1 as LNHNV and CDR2 as YYDKDF (reference sequence). The CDR3 runs 14 residues. CDR3 region: CATSGWRQGETQYF. The CDR3 DNA reads as TGTGCCACCAGCGGATGGCGACAGGGGGAGACCCAGTACTTC.

The chain links TRBV30 to TRBJ2-3; TRBD2 is a possible D gene (6 bases). CDR1 and CDR2 from the germline V gene are GTSNPN and SVGIG (reference sequence). This CDR3 comprises 15 residues. Trimming left V 0 bases short and J 6 bases short, with 16 bases between. The CDR3 is CAWSVQRDSRDTQYF. As DNA, the CDR3 is TGTGCCTGGAGTGTACAGAGGGACTCACGGGATACGCAGTATTTT.

The V call is TRBV25-1, the J call TRBJ1-1; D uncertain. The germline V and J ends were trimmed by 7 bases and 11 bases, with 11 bases remaining between them. Germline V CDR1 and CDR2: MGHDK, SYGVNS. The CDR3 is 10 amino acids. The DNA of the CDR3 is TGTGCCAGCAAAAGGGAGGTGGCTTTCTTT. Protein: CASKREVAFF.

V is TRBV6-6 and J is TRBJ2-5; tentatively, D is TRBD1 (6 bases). V lost 2 bases and J 0 bases, leaving 10 bases between the germline ends. This CDR3 has 15 residues. Germline assignment: CDR1 MNHNY and CDR2 SVGAGI (reference sequence). CDR3 in DNA: TGTGCCAGCAGTTACCACACAGGGAACCAAGAGACCCAGTACTTC. It yields the protein CASSYHTGNQETQYF.

The CDR3 sequence is CASSLDRVVGELFF. CDR3 nucleotides: TGTGCCAGCAGCTTAGATCGGGTTGTAGGGGAGCTGTTTTTT. The chain has TRBV11-2 and TRBJ2-2; D gene unclear. Germline values: CDR1 SGHAT, CDR2 FQNNGV. The length of the CDR3 is 14 residues. V gave up 0 bases and J gave up 8 bases, with 10 bases separating them.

The CDR3 reads CASSSYRGTEAFF. CDR3 coding DNA: TGTGCCAGCAGCTCATACAGGGGCACTGAAGCTTTCTTT. The chain uses TRBV7-2 and TRBJ1-1; 7 positions agree with TRBD1. The CDR3 has 13 residues. In germline, CDR1 is SGHTA, CDR2 FQGNSA. V was pared by 4 bases and J by 4 bases, with 3 bases of the junction left unmatched.

The chain has TRBV11-2 and TRBJ2-7, with TRBD2 matching 8 bases. V shed 2 bases and J 0 bases; nucleotides not matched to a gene: 3. The CDR3 sequence is 15 residues long. In germline, CDR1 is SGHAT, CDR2 FQNNGV. The chain's CDR3 is CASSLQGTSSYEQYF. CDR3 DNA: TGTGCCAGCAGCTTACAAGGGACTAGCTCCTACGAGCAGTACTTC.

V and J are TRBV4-1 and TRBJ2-7; 12 bases fit TRBD2. This CDR3 has 17 amino acids. V gave up 3 bases and J gave up 0 bases; unmatched junction bases: 6. Germline V gene lookup returns CDR1 MGHRA and CDR2 YSYEKL. In DNA, the CDR3 is TGCGCCAGCAGCCACGGGACTAGCGGGCGCCTCTCCTACGAGCAGTACTTC. Translating gives CASSHGTSGRLSYEQYF.

The chain employs TRBV5-1 and TRBJ2-7; D possibly matches TRBD1 or TRBD2 (6 bases each). The germline V gene has CDR1 SGHRS and CDR2 YFSETQ. Trimming removed 1 base from V and 5 bases from J, with 13 bases in between. The CDR3 is 14 amino acids. The CDR3 DNA reads TGCGCCAGCAGCTTGCGGGGGCAATCGGACGAGCAGTACTTC. This gives the protein CASSLRGQSDEQYF. Full variable domain (missing parts from reference TRBV5-1 and TRBJ2-7): KAGVTQTPRYLIKTRGQQVTLSCSPISGHRSVSWYQQTPGQGLQFLFEYFSETQRNKGNFPGRFSGRQFSNSRSEMNVSTLELGDSALYLCASSLRGQSDEQYFGPGTRLTVT.

The genes are TRBV6-1 and TRBJ1-2, with D perhaps TRBD1 (5 bases). CDR1 and CDR2 (germline): MNHNS, SASEGT. The CDR3 is made up of 16 amino acids. Trimming stripped 3 bases from V and 7 bases from J, with 21 bases between. The CDR3 DNA follows: TGTGCCAGCAGTGACAACGGGGCGGCCTCGTCGATTGGCTACACCTTC. This encodes CASSDNGAASSIGYTF.

The rearrangement joins TRBV28 to TRBJ1-2; D may be TRBD1 (5 bases). The ends were cut back, 7 bases at V and 8 bases at J, with 17 bases in the middle. Germline V lookup: CDR1 MDHEN, CDR2 SYDVKM. The CDR3 is made up of 13 amino acids. The CDR3 DNA reads as TGTGCCAGCACCCCCCGGGGGAGTTTGGGCTACACCTTC. It specifies CASTPRGSLGYTF.

The CDR3 bases are TGTGCCAGCAGCTTCTCTACAGCGGGAAACACCATATATTTT. This sequence encodes CASSFSTAGNTIYF. The chain recombines TRBV11-2 with TRBJ1-3; D gene unclear. CDR1 and CDR2 from the germline V gene are SGHAT and FQNNGV. V lost 3 bases and J lost 4, with 10 bases in between. The CDR3 runs to 14 residues.

As concerns this clone: Since a much larger clone is just one base distant, this may be a read error. Other DNA sequences in the same sample also yield this CDR3. The chain has TRBV27 and TRBJ1-5, with D possibly matching TRBD1 (6 bases). The CDR3 is 14 residues long. CDR1 is MNHEY, CDR2 SMNVEV, per germline (reference sequence). Trimming took off 4 bases at V and 4 bases at J, with 11 bases between the two ends. The CDR3 spells CASSSRGGNQPQHF. In nucleotides, the CDR3 is TGTGCCAGCAGTTCCAGGGGTGGGAATCAGCCCCAGCATTTT.

Only one count was recorded for this clone. V usage is TRBV5-4 and J usage is TRBJ2-3, with 14 bases fitting TRBD2. This CDR3 region has 18 residues. J was trimmed by 2 bases and V by 4 bases; bases with no gene match: 9. Germline CDR1 and CDR2: SGHNT and YYREEE (reference sequence). The CDR3 spells CASSPGGLAGGNTDTQYF. Here the CDR3 DNA reads TGTGCCAGCAGCCCTGGTGGACTAGCGGGGGGCAACACAGATACGCAGTATTTT.

The V gene is TRBV6-1, the J gene TRBJ1-4; D possibly corresponds to TRBD1 (5 bases). Germline assignment: CDR1 MNHNS and CDR2 SASEGT. The CDR3 length is 15 residues. Between the trimmed V and J ends, which lost 6 bases and 4 bases, there was a span of 15 bases. CDR3 amino acids: CASSEPGRGNEKLFF. In nucleotides, the CDR3 is TGTGCCAGCAGCGAGCCCGGGAGGGGTAATGAAAAACTGTTTTTT.

The V and J genes are TRBV29-1 and TRBJ2-1; no clear D. With 3 bases removed from V and 7 bases from J, the gap between germline ends came to 16 bases. Germline V gene lookup returns CDR1 SQVTM and CDR2 ANQGSEA. The CDR3 has 14 amino acids. This chain's CDR3 is CSVDWRALQNEQFF. The CDR3 region has the DNA TGCAGCGTTGATTGGAGAGCCCTACAAAATGAGCAGTTCTTC.

V is TRBV11-2 and J is TRBJ2-1; no clear D gene. The CDR3 has 13 residues. Germline CDR1 is SGHAT and CDR2 is FQNNGV. Deletions cut 6 bases from V and 7 bases from J, with 13 bases between. CDR3 coding DNA: TGTGCCAGCAGACCCCCCCTCAGAAATGAGCAGTTCTTC. It specifies CASRPPLRNEQFF.

This sequence joins TRBV10-3 and TRBJ1-2; D possibly corresponds to TRBD1 (6 bases). CDR3 size: 13 residues. Per the germline V gene, CDR1 is ENHRY and CDR2 is SYGVKD. Between the trimmed V and J ends, which lost 7 bases and 8 bases, there was a span of 17 bases. CDR3 amino acids: CAITSSAGDGYTF. Written as DNA, the CDR3 is TGTGCCATCACCTCCTCGGCAGGGGACGGCTACACCTTC.

Here the CDR3 reads CSVGRESEAFF. The CDR3 region has the DNA TGCAGCGTTGGGCGGGAATCTGAAGCTTTCTTT. The chain combines TRBV29-1 with TRBJ1-1; D call uncertain. Germline values: CDR1 SQVTM, CDR2 ANQGSEA. This CDR3 comprises 11 residues. V lost 4 bases to trimming and J lost 6 bases, with 9 bases between them.

This chain connects TRBV2 to TRBJ1-6; 8 bases agree with TRBD1. Trimming removed 6 bases from V and 10 bases from J; junction bases left unmatched: 11. The CDR3 runs 15 residues. The germline V gene has CDR1 SNHLY and CDR2 FYNNEI. CDR3: CASSDQRTGQSPLHF. Here the CDR3 DNA reads TGTGCCAGCAGCGACCAAAGGACAGGGCAGTCACCCCTCCACTTT.

V usage is TRBV10-3 and J usage is TRBJ2-7; the D gene is possibly TRBD2 (7 bases). V shed 10 bases and J shed 4 bases, with 14 bases lying between them. This CDR3 contains 12 residues. CDR1 is ENHRY and CDR2 is SYGVKD in the germline V gene. CDR3 nucleotide sequence: TGTGCCACTCGGGGGGCTGGTTACGAGCAGTACTTC. It is translated as CATRGAGYEQYF.

V gene TRBV9 combines with J gene TRBJ2-2; 8 bases map to TRBD1. Germline CDR1 is SGDLS and CDR2 is YYNGEE. The junction had 3 bases not matched to a gene; V was cut back by 4 bases and J by 1 base. The CDR3 totals 15 residues. The chain's CDR3 is CASSLGQVNTGELFF. The CDR3 DNA sequence: TGTGCCAGCAGCCTGGGACAGGTGAACACCGGGGAGCTGTTTTTT.

V and J are TRBV6-6 and TRBJ1-1; 11 positions match TRBD1. This CDR3 spans 14 amino acids. The germline V gene encodes CDR1 MNHNY and CDR2 SVGAGI (reference sequence). The V segment lost 2 bases and the J segment 8 bases; nucleotides outside the gene matches: 4. The CDR3 nucleotides read TGTGCCAGCAGTTACCCGGACAGGGGGCCCGAAGCTTTCTTT. Protein: CASSYPDRGPEAFF.